This T cell receptor beta chain stems from a study of siplizumab effects on memory and regulatory T cells (dated by TCRdb to between 2018 and 2021). At the level of the whole study: The study looked at the effect of siplizumab, an anti-CD2 antibody, on alloreactive T-cell subsets in allogeneic mixed lymphocyte reactions made from human PBMCs.

Here is what the overall study found, with its caveats: Because sequences below about 10^-5 frequency were poorly captured, only a minor fraction of alloreactive clones could be mapped to unstimulated subsets. The cumulative frequency of alloreactive sequences traceable to unstimulated CD4+ memory T cells was significantly reduced by siplizumab. Roughly 75-95% of proliferating CD4+ or CD8+ clones could not be assigned a naive or memory phenotype. Compared with memory T cells, unstimulated naive T cells appeared more diverse, and naive cells seemed to make a substantial contribution to the alloresponse. Whether proliferating Tregs from siplizumab cultures were suppressive was not functionally confirmed. Among mappable alloreactive CD4+ clones, the Treg-derived fraction averaged nearly 70% with siplizumab versus 26.9% in control reactions.

Sorted unstimulated T cells and proliferating T cells recovered from mixed lymphocyte reactions underwent TCRbeta CDR3 sequencing. Fresh whole blood from nine to eleven HLA-typed healthy donors served as the source for isolating PBMCs. To map where alloreactive clones came from, CD4+ non-regulatory T cells in the unstimulated state were FACS-sorted. Trimming removed 1 base from V and 9 bases from J; the gene matches leave 5 bases unexplained. Reading from cysteine to phenylalanine, the CDR3 counts 16 amino acids. The sequence is cut down to CDR3 DNA, 48 bases in frame from base 1. The germline V gene provides CDR1 MGHRA and CDR2 YSYEKL. This clone is medium-sized (0.01 to 0.1%). The specificity of this receptor is unknown. No much larger clone exists at a distance of one base, and base qualities are not known. Libraries came from the immunoSEQ multiplex PCR assay. Approximately 100,000 TCR templates per sample were assayed on the deep sequencing platform. Genomic DNA extracted from sorted T cells was the material used for TCRbeta CDR3 sequencing. Under the source paper's analysis protocol: The R programming language was used for clonal analysis of TCRbeta CDR3 data. Alloreactive CD4+ and CD8+ clones were identified by comparing unstimulated samples to CFSE-low samples taken after the reaction. Regulatory or non-regulatory origin of alloreactive CD4+ clones was assigned by matching sequences to the sorted unstimulated Treg and non-Treg repertoires. TCRdb limited this immuneACCESS table to in-frame rearrangements with V and J called. A share of clones is missing; checked studies link under half to unresolved V genes, and the rest is unexplained. The V and J calls and clone size were taken over from that table, and D and trimming were inferred from the DNA. For this sample the table gives around 86,000 clones, of which 94% were detected only once. Approximately 0.3% of the sample is held by the ten biggest clonotypes.

The sequence derives from a human donor in good health. Recombination connected TRBV4-1 to TRBJ1-6; 11 junctional bases match TRBD1. The specimen sequenced was non-Treg CD4+ T cells sorted from blood. The cell subset or site tag for this specimen amounts to: FACS-sorted unstimulated CD4+ non-regulatory T cells. The DNA sequence is TGCGCCAGCAGCCAAGTAGGACAGGGGGCATTTTCACCCCTCCACTTT. Translated, this is CASSQVGQGAFSPLHF.